A selection of T cell receptor beta chains follows, all from one sample in a study of T-cell memory formation after mild COVID-19. In TCRdb, the 5' RACE reads were re-called with MiXCR into one record per CDR3 protein. The data show 350,000 to 500,000 distinct CDR3 sequences, with more than 15% seen just once and 20% to 25% held by the top ten. Sample: PBMCs or a T cell subset sorted from them (not recorded which). All receptors derive from a man in his late teens or twenties who had mild COVID-19 (a few samples of this study predate the infection). Cell type and time point are not known. The CDR3 runs from the conserved cysteine through the conserved F or W. Fields, in order: V gene, CDR3 length, J gene, CDR3 protein.

V gene: TRBV5-4; CDR3 length: 13; J gene: TRBJ2-5; CDR3 protein: CASSLVQGETQYF
V gene: TRBV29-1; CDR3 length: 14; J gene: TRBJ2-3; CDR3 protein: CSVPRDLSTDTQYF
V gene: TRBV5-1; CDR3 length: 14; J gene: TRBJ1-5; CDR3 protein: CASSWKGGDQPQHF
V gene: TRBV7-8; CDR3 length: 15; J gene: TRBJ2-3; CDR3 protein: CASSPLSESTDTQYF
V gene: TRBV5-1; CDR3 length: 14; J gene: TRBJ1-1; CDR3 protein: CASSRQGWNTEAFF
V gene: TRBV4-3; CDR3 length: 15; J gene: TRBJ1-2; CDR3 protein: CASSQDTGVGYGYTF
V gene: TRBV12-3/TRBV12-4; CDR3 length: 15; J gene: TRBJ2-5; CDR3 protein: CASSLVAGGPETQYF
V gene: TRBV6-2/TRBV6-3; CDR3 length: 11; J gene: TRBJ2-1; CDR3 protein: CASSSSGGQFF
V gene: TRBV6-2/TRBV6-3; CDR3 length: 14; J gene: TRBJ2-1; CDR3 protein: CASRLAGGQNEQFF
V gene: TRBV15; CDR3 length: 12; J gene: TRBJ1-6; CDR3 protein: CATRRDSATLHF
V gene: TRBV11-2; CDR3 length: 13; J gene: TRBJ2-4; CDR3 protein: CASSSGRGNIQYF
V gene: TRBV7-3; CDR3 length: 14; J gene: TRBJ1-1; CDR3 protein: CASSSGGQGTEAFF
V gene: TRBV6-2/TRBV6-3; CDR3 length: 14; J gene: TRBJ2-1; CDR3 protein: CASSYSWGESEQFF
V gene: TRBV20-1; CDR3 length: 15; J gene: TRBJ1-2; CDR3 protein: CSARGPGQGNYGYTF
V gene: TRBV12-3/TRBV12-4; CDR3 length: 15; J gene: TRBJ1-5; CDR3 protein: CASSRCGASGTYRHF
V gene: TRBV5-1; CDR3 length: 16; J gene: TRBJ1-6; CDR3 protein: CASSLAVGDEMGPLHF
V gene: TRBV4-3; CDR3 length: 17; J gene: TRBJ2-5; CDR3 protein: CASSQDIDTLYQETQYF